A single sample is the source of the 29 T cell receptor beta chains below, sequenced in a study of read filtering for tumor transcriptome and immune sequencing. Molecular barcoded adaptors covering alpha/delta and beta/gamma chains were used on approximately 400 ng RNA. TCRdb re-called the reads through MiXCR, storing one row per CDR3 protein. This table holds some 80,000 distinct CDR3 sequences, 9% to 15% found once. The sample consisted of a population of CD138-negative cells sorted from bone marrow. The receptors stem from a donor at least 40 years old with multiple myeloma.

This clonotype has just a few counts. One end of the junction is discordant with germline, which a read error may explain. The CDR3 reads CASGLAGGSYNEQFF. The CDR3 bases are TGTGCCAGCGGTTTAGCGGGGGGCTCCTACAATGAGCAGTTCTTC. The chain employs TRBV12-3 or TRBV12-4 and TRBJ2-1, with 10 bases matching TRBD2. The CDR3 is made up of 15 amino acids.

Worth noting for this clonotype: A far larger clone is just one base off, so this is likely a read error. This chain joins TRBV6-2 or TRBV6-3 and TRBJ1-2; unclear D gene. The V gene's germline CDR1 is MNHEY and CDR2 SVGEGT. The CDR3 is 15 residues long. The CDR3 is CASSYSIHQAHGYAF. CDR3 sequence (DNA): TGTGCCAGCAGTTACTCGATTCACCAAGCGCATGGCTACGCCTTC.

In this sample, this clonotype turned up many times. CDR3 coding DNA: TGTGCCAGCAGCTTAGGTCTAGCGGGAAACACAGATACGCAGTATTTT. Amino acid sequence: CASSLGLAGNTDTQYF. This chain links TRBV11-2 with TRBJ2-3, with 9 bases lining up with TRBD2. The CDR3 runs 16 residues. CDR1 is SGHAT and CDR2 is FQNNGV in the germline V gene. The V segment lost 1 base and the J segment 2 bases; nucleotides outside the gene matches: 4. Full variable domain (remainder filled in from reference TRBV11-2 and TRBJ2-3): EAGVAQSPRYKIIEKRQSVAFWCNPISGHATLYWYQQILGQGPKLLIQFQNNGVVDDSQLPKDRFSAERLKGVDSTLKIQPAKLEDSAVYLCASSLGLAGNTDTQYFGPGTRLTVL.

This clonotype was found many times. This chain links TRBV20-1 with TRBJ2-1; 9 bases are a match to TRBD1. J gave up 4 bases and V 0 bases, and 4 bases lay outside the gene matches. Germline V gene lookup returns CDR1 DFQATT and CDR2 SNEGSKA (reference sequence). This CDR3 spans 15 amino acids. The CDR3 DNA follows: TGCAGTGCTAGAGAGGGACAGGGTTCATACAATGAGCAGTTCTTC. This encodes CSAREGQGSYNEQFF.

The sample holds many counts of this clonotype. The chain joins TRBV11-3 to TRBJ2-3; D is perhaps TRBD1 or TRBD2 (5 bases each). Germline V gives CDR1 SGHNT, CDR2 YENEEA. The length of the CDR3 is 14 residues. V lost 3 bases and J lost 3, with 10 bases in between. In DNA form, the CDR3 reads TGTGCCAGCAGCTTGAGGGGATCGACAGATACGCAGTATTTT. Its translation: CASSLRGSTDTQYF.

This clonotype has just a few counts. A much larger clone lies a single base off, so this may be a read error. This chain joins TRBV4-2 and TRBJ2-1; D is unclear. CDR3 size: 16 residues. Germline CDR1 LGHNA, CDR2 YNFKEQ. In DNA, the CDR3 is TGTGCCAGCGGCCAAGAATGGGCGGACCCGACCAATGAGCAGTTCTTC. This sequence encodes CASGQEWADPTNEQFF.

This clonotype came up many times. V is TRBV7-2 and J is TRBJ1-1; D is unclear. CDR1 and CDR2 (germline): SGHTA, FQGNSA. Trimming left V 5 bases short and J 3 bases short, with 10 bases between. The CDR3 has 13 residues. The CDR3 DNA is TGTGCCAGCAGCCGATCCCGGGACACTGAAGCTTTCTTT. Amino acids: CASSRSRDTEAFF.

This clonotype came up many times. V gene TRBV20-1 combines with J gene TRBJ2-2; no clear D gene. The CDR3 spans 13 residues. Germline V gene lookup returns CDR1 DFQATT and CDR2 SNEGSKA (reference sequence). DNA for the CDR3: TGCACTGTTCAGGAGTTGGGCACCGGGGAGCTGTTTTTT. This gives the protein CTVQELGTGELFF.

This clonotype was detected ten times or more. The chain employs TRBV6-6 and TRBJ2-5, with 9 bases lining up with TRBD1. Germline loops: CDR1 MNHNY, CDR2 SVGAGI (reference sequence). The CDR3 spans 14 residues. Unmatched junction bases numbered 10, after V lost 7 bases and J lost 7 bases. CDR3 in DNA: TGTGCCAGCACCCGCGGGGCGGGACAGGGGACCCAGTACTTC. As protein: CASTRGAGQGTQYF.

This clonotype was observed a few times. At one end the junction does not follow the germline gene, possibly because of a read error. The V gene is TRBV5-1, the J gene TRBJ2-1; 10 bases line up with TRBD2. Germline CDR1 SGHRS, CDR2 YFSETQ. The CDR3 loop spans 16 amino acids. The CDR3 sequence is CASSLLASGSRDEQLF. The CDR3 DNA reads TGCGCCAGCAGCTTGCTCGCTAGCGGGAGTAGGGATGAGCAGCTCTTC.

This clonotype was detected ten times or more. The chain couples TRBV29-1 to TRBJ2-7; D ambiguous. The CDR3 has 12 residues. The V gene lost 2 bases and the J gene lost 5 bases, with 10 bases spanning the gap. Per the germline V gene, CDR1 is SQVTM and CDR2 is ANQGSEA. Here the CDR3 DNA reads TGCAGCGTTGAAATTAGGTCCCACGAGCAGTACTTC. Amino acids: CSVEIRSHEQYF.

This clonotype showed up many times. The chain is built from TRBV20-1 and TRBJ2-4; 11 nucleotides line up with TRBD2. The ends lost 6 bases at V and 3 bases at J; junction bases unmatched: 13. CDR1 is DFQATT and CDR2 is SNEGSKA in the germline V gene (reference sequence). This CDR3 has 17 amino acids. CDR3 sequence (DNA): TGCAGTGCCCCTCCGACTAGCGGGACGTTGGTCAAAAACATTCAGTACTTC. It encodes CSAPPTSGTLVKNIQYF.

This clonotype was observed many times. In DNA form, the CDR3 reads TGTGCCAGCAGCTTAAAGGGGGCAAGGGCTTTCTTT. Its translation: CASSLKGARAFF. The chain has TRBV7-9 and TRBJ1-1, with 7 bases matching TRBD1. CDR3 length: 12 residues. CDR1 is SEHNR and CDR2 is FQNEAQ in the germline V gene (reference sequence). Trimming removed 2 bases from V and 11 bases from J; junction bases left unmatched: 5.

This clonotype has ten or more counts. The rearrangement joins TRBV4-1 to TRBJ2-7, with 10 bases fitting TRBD1. V lost 0 bases, J lost 3 bases, and 5 bases stayed unmatched. The CDR3 covers 16 residues. Germline V CDR1 and CDR2: MGHRA, YSYEKL. The CDR3 sequence is CASSQEWGQGSYEQYF. The CDR3 nucleotides read TGCGCCAGCAGCCAAGAGTGGGGACAGGGGAGCTACGAGCAGTACTTC.

At least ten counts were recorded for this clonotype. The genes are TRBV7-2 and TRBJ2-1; 8 bases are a match to TRBD2. The J segment lost 1 base and the V segment lost 1 base, leaving 6 bases of the junction unmatched. Germline V gene data show CDR1 as SGHTA and CDR2 as FQGNSA. This CDR3 comprises 17 residues. The CDR3 loop is CASSLGGAGGSYNEQFF. CDR3 nucleotides: TGTGCCAGCAGCTTAGGAGGTGCGGGAGGATCCTACAATGAGCAGTTCTTC.

The sample holds many counts of this clonotype. The V call is TRBV24-1, the J call TRBJ2-2; D is perhaps TRBD1 (5 bases). V lost 4 bases and J lost 1, with 9 bases in between. CDR1 and CDR2 from the germline V gene are KGHDR and SFDVKD. This CDR3 spans 15 amino acids. CDR3 in DNA: TGTGCCACCAGTGACTCGGACAAGAACACCGGGGAGCTGTTTTTT. It is translated as CATSDSDKNTGELFF.

Many counts were recorded for this clonotype. This rearrangement joins TRBV4-1 to TRBJ2-2, with D possibly being TRBD1 or TRBD2 (6 bases each). The CDR3 totals 14 residues. Germline V gives CDR1 MGHRA, CDR2 YSYEKL. Trimming removed 1 base from V and 7 bases from J, with 10 bases in between. The CDR3, as DNA: TGCGCCAGCAGCCAAGCGGGGGCGGGCGGGGAGCTGTTTTTT. The encoded protein is CASSQAGAGGELFF.

This chain joins TRBV20-1 and TRBJ2-2, with unresolved D. The CDR3 has 15 residues. Germline V gene data show CDR1 as DFQATT and CDR2 as SNEGSKA (reference sequence). V gave up 0 bases and J gave up 2 bases, with 10 bases separating them. CDR3 protein: CSARDRVANTGELFF. In nucleotides, the CDR3 is TGCAGTGCTAGAGATCGGGTAGCAAACACCGGGGAGCTGTTTTTT.

This clonotype was counted only a few times. This may stem from a read error, because a much larger clone lies one nucleotide away. This sequence joins TRBV20-1 and TRBJ2-1; D is possibly TRBD2 (5 bases). CDR3 size: 12 residues. Germline lookup yields CDR1 DFQATT and CDR2 SNEGSKA (reference sequence). The CDR3 is CGAVSNSGEQFF. The CDR3 bases are TGCGGTGCTGTTAGCAATTCGGGAGAGCAGTTCTTC.

This clonotype was recorded at least ten times. This chain uses TRBV28 with TRBJ2-5, with a weak D call TRBD1 (6 bases). Germline V gene lookup returns CDR1 MDHEN and CDR2 SYDVKM. This CDR3 is built from 17 residues. The V end lost 6 bases, the J end lost 4 bases, and 24 bases lay between the germline ends. CDR3 region: CASRPLPSIQGPETQYF. The CDR3 coding sequence is TGTGCCAGCAGACCTTTACCTTCGATACAGGGTCCAGAGACCCAGTACTTC.

The table lists this clonotype with many counts. The V and J genes are TRBV29-1 and TRBJ1-5, with 9 bases that match TRBD1. V lost 4 bases to trimming and J lost 7 bases; unmatched junction nucleotides: 11. CDR3 size: 15 residues. Germline CDR1 reads SQVTM; CDR2 reads ANQGSEA. The CDR3 spells CSVAASGDRDQPQHF. The CDR3 DNA is TGCAGCGTTGCCGCGAGTGGGGACAGGGACCAGCCCCAGCATTTT.

This clonotype has ten or more counts. This chain links TRBV18 with TRBJ2-1; D unresolved. V was trimmed by 0 bases and J by 7 bases, leaving 10 bases between them. Per the germline V gene, CDR1 is KGHSH and CDR2 is LQKENI. This CDR3 has 14 residues. CDR3 sequence reads: CASSPPGLENEQFF. CDR3 DNA sequence: TGTGCCAGCTCACCACCGGGATTGGAGAATGAGCAGTTCTTC.

This clonotype appeared many times. The rearrangement joins TRBV29-1 to TRBJ2-7; 9 positions match TRBD1. Trimming cost V 6 bases and J 4 bases; bases outside gene matches: 7. CDR1 SQVTM and CDR2 ANQGSEA come from the germline V gene. The CDR3 is made up of 13 amino acids. In DNA, the CDR3 is TGCAGCGTCGCTACAGGGGGCGTTTACGAGCAGTACTTC. Its translation: CSVATGGVYEQYF.

This clonotype was counted at least ten times. The chain links TRBV20-1 to TRBJ2-5, with 9 bases lining up with TRBD2. CDR1 and CDR2 (germline): DFQATT, SNEGSKA (reference sequence). The V and J ends lost 4 bases and 2 bases, in that order; junction bases with no gene match: 5. The CDR3 runs 14 residues. This CDR3 is CSAMGTSRQETQYF. The CDR3 DNA reads TGCAGTGCTATGGGGACTAGCAGACAAGAGACCCAGTACTTC.

This clonotype was detected ten times or more. The genes are TRBV30 and TRBJ1-1; D ambiguous. CDR1 is GTSNPN, CDR2 SVGIG, per germline (reference sequence). V was cut by 2 bases and J by 1 base, with 8 bases left in between. The CDR3 is 13 residues long. CDR3 loop: CAWSTDGNTEAFF. The CDR3, as DNA: TGTGCCTGGAGTACGGACGGGAACACTGAAGCTTTCTTT.

This chain links TRBV19 with TRBJ2-6, with 7 positions matching TRBD1. The germline gives CDR1 LNHDA, CDR2 SQIVND (reference sequence). Trimming cost V 7 bases and J 0 bases; bases outside gene matches: 9. The CDR3 is 17 residues long. The CDR3, as DNA: TGTGCCAGTAATCGGGGACAGTTGATCTCTGGGGCCAACGTCCTGACTTTC. It specifies CASNRGQLISGANVLTF.

This clonotype occurred a few times. This could be a read error, since a much larger clone is one nucleotide away. V and J are TRBV10-3 and TRBJ2-2, with 12 positions matching TRBD2. Germline trimming cut 4 bases from V and 7 bases from J; bases unmatched to any gene: 7. The germline V gene encodes CDR1 ENHRY and CDR2 SYGVKD. The CDR3 is 16 residues long. CDR3 bases: TGTGCCATCAGTGCCACTAGCGGGGGGAACGGCGGGGAGCTGTTTTTT. It encodes CAISATSGGNGGELFF.

Note on this clonotype: A read error may produce the germline difference seen at one junction end. The rearrangement links TRBV10-2 to TRBJ1-1; D may be TRBD1 (5 bases). This CDR3 is 11 amino acids long. Germline-derived CDR1 and CDR2 are WSHSY and SAAADI. In DNA, the CDR3 is TGCGCCAGCACAGAGGACACTGAAGTTCTCTTT. Protein: CASTEDTEVLF.

This chain links TRBV9 with TRBJ2-1; maybe TRBD2 (5 bases). There are 15 residues in the CDR3. V was pared by 4 bases and J by 12 bases, with 23 bases between. CDR1 and CDR2 (germline): SGDLS, YYNGEE. In nucleotides, the CDR3 is TGTGCCAGCAGCCTAGGTGGCGGACGCCCCGAGGGGCAGTTCTTC. The encoded protein is CASSLGGGRPEGQFF.